One and the same sample provided the 31 T cell receptor beta chains below, sequenced in a study of cytomegalovirus exposure and HLA in healthy donors. Both 60 Vbeta primers and 13 Jbeta primers went into the PCR. The method was immunoSEQ multiplex PCR; TCRdb's version includes in-frame clones alone and lacks a portion of them. In the table there are 150,000 to 200,000 clones, more than 75% of which are singletons. Sequencing was done on a sample of PBMCs. These TCRs come from a young woman in good health and CMV-seronegative.

The chain employs TRBV2 and TRBJ2-5, with 11 bases aligning to TRBD1. J gave up 3 bases and V 6 bases, and 6 bases lay outside the gene matches. The CDR3 spans 15 residues. CDR1 and CDR2 (germline): SNHLY, FYNNEI. The chain's CDR3 is CASRQDRGREETQYF. CDR3 coding DNA: TGTGCCAGCAGGCAGGACAGGGGGCGAGAAGAGACCCAGTACTTC. Full variable domain (outside the CDR3, taken from reference TRBV2 and TRBJ2-5): EPEVTQTPSHQVTQMGQEVILRCVPISNHLYFYWYRQILGQKVEFLVSFYNNEISEKSEIFDDQFSVERPDGSNFTLKIRSTKLEDSAMYFCASRQDRGREETQYFGPGTRLLVL.

The rearrangement uses TRBV28 and TRBJ1-4; TRBD1 agrees at 7 bases. Germline trimming cut 3 bases from V and 3 bases from J; bases unmatched to any gene: 4. Looked up from germline, CDR1 is MDHEN and CDR2 is SYDVKM. The length of the CDR3 is 15 residues. The CDR3 protein is CASSLRTGANEKLFF. In DNA form, the CDR3 reads TGTGCCAGCAGTTTGCGGACAGGTGCTAATGAAAAACTGTTTTTT.

This rearrangement joins TRBV30 to TRBJ2-1, with D perhaps TRBD2 (6 bases). Germline CDR1 GTSNPN, CDR2 SVGIG (reference sequence). The length of the CDR3 is 13 residues. The V gene lost 5 bases and the J gene lost 6 bases, with 14 bases spanning the gap. The CDR3 sequence: CAWGRPSPNEQFF. Here the CDR3 DNA reads TGTGCCTGGGGGAGGCCGAGCCCCAATGAGCAGTTCTTC.

A single count supports this clone. This chain joins TRBV5-1 and TRBJ2-2; 8 bases are shared with TRBD1. Germline V CDR1 and CDR2: SGHRS, YFSETQ. Trimming cost V 0 bases and J 9 bases; bases outside gene matches: 16. The CDR3 totals 18 residues. In DNA, the CDR3 is TGCGCCAGCAGCTTGGAGGCAGGGCCAGGGGGCGATTTGAGGGAGCTGTTTTTT. Protein: CASSLEAGPGGDLRELFF.

The chain is built from TRBV6-6 and TRBJ2-1, with 7 positions matching TRBD1. The ends lost 8 bases at V and 6 bases at J; junction bases unmatched: 16. CDR3 length equals 16 residues. Per the germline V gene, CDR1 is MNHNY and CDR2 is SVGAGI (reference sequence). This chain's CDR3 is CASQGVVGNRVNEQFF. CDR3 nucleotides: TGTGCCAGCCAGGGGGTCGTCGGGAATAGAGTCAATGAGCAGTTCTTC.

This clone was recorded once. The genes are TRBV18 and TRBJ1-1, with D tentatively TRBD1 (5 bases). Trimming pared 4 bases from V and 7 bases from J, leaving 7 bases between. The CDR3 has 11 residues. Germline assignment: CDR1 KGHSH and CDR2 LQKENI. The DNA for the CDR3 is TGTGCCAGCTCACTGGGGCTTGAAGCTTTCTTT. This translates into CASSLGLEAFF.

This sequence joins TRBV7-2 and TRBJ2-3; the D gene is possibly TRBD2 (6 bases). The germline V gene encodes CDR1 SGHTA and CDR2 FQGNSA. V lost 4 bases to trimming and J lost 6 bases, with 17 bases between them. The CDR3 covers 15 residues. DNA for the CDR3: TGTGCCAGCAGCTCAGCCGGGACTGCACCTGATACGCAGTATTTT. This translates into CASSSAGTAPDTQYF.

The chain combines TRBV28 with TRBJ1-1, with a possible D match to TRBD1 (5 bases). Germline V gene lookup returns CDR1 MDHEN and CDR2 SYDVKM. The CDR3 spans 15 residues. Trimming took 6 bases from V and 1 from J, leaving 15 bases between them. CDR3 region: CASSLGPFGNTEAFF. Here the CDR3 DNA reads TGTGCCAGCAGCCTGGGGCCCTTTGGGAACACTGAAGCTTTCTTT.

V and J are TRBV7-9 and TRBJ1-2, with 9 nucleotides matching TRBD1. V shed 4 bases and J 7 bases; nucleotides not matched to a gene: 7. CDR1 SEHNR and CDR2 FQNEAQ come from the germline V gene (reference sequence). CDR3 length: 14 residues. In DNA form, the CDR3 reads TGTGCCAGCAGCTCACAGGGGGCGGTTGGTGGCTACACCTTC. Its translation is CASSSQGAVGGYTF.

The genes are TRBV6-4 and TRBJ1-2; the D gene is possibly TRBD1 (5 bases). This CDR3 has 15 amino acids. V dropped 3 bases and J dropped 2 bases, with 13 bases sitting between them. From germline, CDR1 is MRHNA and CDR2 SNTAGT. The CDR3 region has the DNA TGTGCCAGCAGTGAAGTTGCAGGGCCCAACTATGGCTACACCTTC. This sequence encodes CASSEVAGPNYGYTF.

The rearrangement links TRBV15 to TRBJ2-5, with 7 bases identical to TRBD1. V lost 0 bases, J lost 11 bases, and 12 bases stayed unmatched. Germline loops: CDR1 LNHNV, CDR2 YYDKDF (reference sequence). The CDR3 is 15 residues long. Here the CDR3 reads CATSRETGTLSEQYF. The DNA of the CDR3 is TGTGCCACCAGCAGAGAGACAGGGACCCTAAGTGAGCAGTACTTC.

The rearrangement links TRBV6-5 to TRBJ1-5; D is possibly TRBD1 (6 bases). V dropped 7 bases and J dropped 1 base, with 14 bases sitting between them. The germline V gene has CDR1 MNHEY and CDR2 SVGAGI. This CDR3 region has 15 residues. CDR3 loop: CASTPDRSSNQPQHF. DNA for the CDR3: TGTGCCAGCACCCCCGACAGGAGCAGCAATCAGCCCCAGCATTTT.

The chain uses TRBV13 and TRBJ2-1; 8 bases map to TRBD1. The CDR3 extends over 14 amino acids. CDR1 and CDR2 (germline): PRHDT, FYEKMQ (reference sequence). The junction had 5 bases not matched to a gene; V was cut back by 4 bases and J by 6 bases. CDR3 protein: CASSSPGTGNEQFF. The CDR3 coding sequence is TGTGCCAGCAGCTCGCCAGGGACAGGCAATGAGCAGTTCTTC.

This clone showed up just once. This chain uses TRBV6-5 with TRBJ1-4; D is unclear. Germline CDR1 is MNHEY and CDR2 is SVGAGI. V was shortened by 0 bases and J by 5 bases, with 7 bases between the two germline ends. The CDR3 is made up of 14 amino acids. CDR3 amino acids: CASSYSWANEKLFF. The DNA of the CDR3 is TGTGCCAGCAGTTACTCTTGGGCCAATGAAAAACTGTTTTTT.

This clone was seen once. The chain has TRBV18 and TRBJ1-2, with 8 nucleotides matching TRBD1. The V gene end was trimmed by 5 bases and the J gene end by 4 bases; junction bases not matched to a gene: 3. The germline V gene has CDR1 KGHSH and CDR2 LQKENI. The CDR3 sequence is 13 residues long. CDR3 nucleotide sequence: TGTGCCAGCTCATCACAGGGGGTCTATGGCTACACCTTC. This sequence encodes CASSSQGVYGYTF. Filled out from reference TRBV18 and TRBJ1-2, the complete variable domain reads NAGVMQNPRHLVRRRGQEARLRCSPMKGHSHVYWYRQLPEEGLKFMVYLQKENIIDESGMPKERFSAEFPKEGPSILRIQQVVRGDSAAYFCASSSQGVYGYTFGSGTRLTVV.

The chain recombines TRBV4-2 with TRBJ2-7; the D gene is possibly TRBD2 (7 bases). CDR1 and CDR2 (germline): LGHNA, YNFKEQ. The CDR3 covers 20 residues. V was cut by 0 bases and J by 6 bases, with 30 bases left in between. The CDR3 region is CASSQDLQGGFSVRFPEQYF. The CDR3 DNA follows: TGTGCCAGCAGCCAAGATCTACAGGGAGGGTTTAGTGTAAGATTCCCCGAGCAGTACTTC.

In nucleotides, the CDR3 is TGTGCCAGCAGTTACTCCCGACCCCGGAGGCCCTACGAGCAGTACTTC. Its protein product is CASSYSRPRRPYEQYF. The gene calls are TRBV6-5 and TRBJ2-5, with a tentative D call TRBD2 (5 bases). The DNA end favors TRBJ2-7, so the J call may be wrong. This CDR3 contains 16 residues. Germline CDR1 reads MNHEY; CDR2 reads SVGAGI.

The chain recombines TRBV6-1 with TRBJ2-1, with TRBD1 as a possible D gene (7 bases). Germline V CDR1 and CDR2: MNHNS, SASEGT. Trimming shortened V by 11 bases and J by 3 bases, and 17 bases separated the two germline ends. The length of the CDR3 is 14 residues. The CDR3 DNA is TGTGCCCACGGAGGGGGCGGGGACTACAATGAGCAGTTCTTC. This gives the protein CAHGGGGDYNEQFF.

The chain recombines TRBV5-4 with TRBJ2-4; TRBD1 might be the D (6 bases). The CDR3 runs to 14 residues. Per germline, CDR1 SGHNT and CDR2 YYREEE (reference sequence). The V gene lost 1 base and the J gene lost 1 base, with 6 bases spanning the gap. CDR3: CASSLRGAKNIQYF. The CDR3 region has the DNA TGTGCCAGCAGCTTGAGGGGGGCCAAAAACATTCAGTACTTC.

The V and J genes are TRBV30 and TRBJ1-4; a possible D gene is TRBD1 (6 bases). The CDR3 length is 13 residues. Germline V gene sequence: CDR1 GTSNPN, CDR2 SVGIG (reference sequence). V gave up 5 bases and J gave up 7 bases, with 14 bases separating them. CDR3 amino acids: CAWGTHRSEKLFF. The CDR3 nucleotides are TGTGCCTGGGGGACACATAGGAGTGAAAAACTGTTTTTT.

This sequence joins TRBV6-1 and TRBJ2-7; 7 nucleotides line up with TRBD1. Germline V gives CDR1 MNHNS, CDR2 SASEGT. There are 16 residues in the CDR3. The junction had 11 bases not matched to a gene; V was cut back by 4 bases and J by 2 bases. The CDR3 coding sequence is TGTGCCAGCAGTGCCTGGGGACAGCCTAAACCCTACGAGCAGTACTTC. The encoded protein is CASSAWGQPKPYEQYF.

This rearrangement joins TRBV7-9 to TRBJ1-2; possibly TRBD1 for D (5 bases). The CDR3 has 14 residues. CDR1 and CDR2 from the germline V gene are SEHNR and FQNEAQ (reference sequence). Trimming cost V 6 bases and J 7 bases, with 18 bases left between them. DNA for the CDR3: TGTGCCAGCAGTCAAGGGGAGGATGCTGGTGGCTACACCTTC. It translates to CASSQGEDAGGYTF.

The genes are TRBV7-9 and TRBJ1-2, with D unresolved. Germline loops: CDR1 SEHNR, CDR2 FQNEAQ (reference sequence). This CDR3 region has 16 residues. Between the trimmed V and J ends, which lost 5 bases and 0 bases, there was a span of 16 bases. The CDR3 region has the DNA TGTGCCAGCAGCGTTAGCGGGTCAGTGGCTAACTATGGCTACACCTTC. Protein sequence: CASSVSGSVANYGYTF.

V usage is TRBV4-2 and J usage is TRBJ1-1; D gene unclear. The CDR3 runs 14 residues. The germline V gene has CDR1 LGHNA and CDR2 YNFKEQ. The V end lost 1 base, the J end lost 0 bases, and 6 bases lay between the germline ends. This CDR3 reads CASSQGVMNTEAFF. The CDR3 DNA follows: TGTGCCAGCAGCCAAGGCGTGATGAACACTGAAGCTTTCTTT.

The V call is TRBV25-1, the J call TRBJ2-7; possibly TRBD2 for D (6 bases). V lost 6 bases to trimming and J lost 2 bases, with 17 bases between them. There are 15 residues in the CDR3. Germline assignment: CDR1 MGHDK and CDR2 SYGVNS. CDR3 nucleotides: TGTGCCAGCAGCGCCGCGGGGAAGGCTACCTACGAGCAGTACTTC. Translated: CASSAAGKATYEQYF.

This chain connects TRBV9 to TRBJ2-2; TRBD2 matches at 7 bases. Unmatched junction bases numbered 9, after V lost 3 bases and J lost 4 bases. The germline gives CDR1 SGDLS, CDR2 YYNGEE. CDR3 length: 16 residues. The CDR3 sequence is CASSAWEGRRTGELFF. CDR3 in DNA: TGTGCCAGCAGCGCCTGGGAGGGCCGTCGCACCGGGGAGCTGTTTTTT.

The chain recombines TRBV5-4 with TRBJ2-7, with D possibly TRBD1 on 6 matching bases. CDR3 length: 13 residues. The germline gives CDR1 SGHNT, CDR2 YYREEE (reference sequence). Trimming pared 4 bases from V and 4 bases from J, leaving 12 bases between. CDR3 region: CASSPDSQYEQYF. As DNA, the CDR3 is TGTGCCAGCAGCCCGGACAGTCAATACGAGCAGTACTTC. The whole variable domain, remainder taken from reference TRBV5-4 and TRBJ2-7, is ETGVTQSPTHLIKTRGQQVTLRCSSQSGHNTVSWYQQALGQGPQFIFQYYREEENGRGNFPPRFSGLQFPNYSSELNVNALELDDSALYLCASSPDSQYEQYFGPGTRLTVT.

The chain combines TRBV6-5 with TRBJ1-4; D gene ambiguous. CDR1 MNHEY and CDR2 SVGAGI come from the germline V gene. V was pared by 5 bases and J by 10 bases, with 8 bases between. The CDR3 length is 11 residues. This CDR3 reads CASSNGRKLFF. CDR3 nucleotide sequence: TGTGCCAGCAGTAATGGTAGAAAACTGTTTTTT.

J is TRBJ2-7 and V is TRBV7-9; D is possibly TRBD2 (5 bases). CDR3 length: 12 amino acids. CDR1 is SEHNR, CDR2 FQNEAQ, per germline (reference sequence). The V end lost 3 bases, the J end lost 3 bases, and 6 bases lay between the germline ends. CDR3 nucleotides: TGTGCCAGCAGCTTGGGGAGCTACGAGCAGTACTTC. Translating gives CASSLGSYEQYF.

The chain is built from TRBV7-6 and TRBJ2-5; 9 positions match TRBD1. J gave up 1 base and V 1 base, and 4 bases lay outside the gene matches. The CDR3 has 16 amino acids. Germline CDR1 SGHVS, CDR2 FNYEAQ. The CDR3 is CASSLGDRAVQETQYF. CDR3 bases: TGTGCCAGCAGCTTAGGGGACAGGGCAGTCCAAGAGACCCAGTACTTC.

The genes are TRBV28 and TRBJ1-2; 7 nucleotides align to TRBD1. Germline CDR1 reads MDHEN; CDR2 reads SYDVKM. V lost 4 bases to trimming and J lost 5 bases; unmatched junction nucleotides: 10. This CDR3 comprises 15 residues. The CDR3, as DNA: TGTGCCAGCAGTTCTTTCGGAGGGGGCATATATGGCTACACCTTC. The encoded protein is CASSSFGGGIYGYTF.